This TCR beta chain comes out of a study of a mutant IDH1 vaccine in newly diagnosed glioma. Comments on this clone: Its antigen is unknown.

Study results and caveats: Pseudoprogression seemed unlinked to shifts in top peripheral T cell clonotypes.

This CDR3 is 17 amino acids long. The trim removed 6 bases at V and 3 bases at J, leaving 10 bases unmatched. Germline loops: CDR1 SEHNR, CDR2 FQNEAQ (reference sequence). Measured with immunoSEQ multiplex PCR; TCRdb has only the in-frame clones, and not every one. There are about 53,000 clones in the sample; about 80% occur only once, and approximately 2.8% lies in the top ten. Time point reported: week 5, during vaccination. Doses of 300 ug of mutant IDH1 20-mer peptide were given with topical imiquimod. The origin of this receptor is a woman younger than 35 with glioma. Some clones in this sample may be carry-over from other donors' samples. This specimen was PBMCs, taken from a glioma patient whose treatment included an IDH1 peptide vaccine. The rearrangement uses TRBV7-9 and TRBJ1-5; 11 bases match TRBD1. CDR3 loop: CASRQGSGQGDNQPQHF. CDR3 nucleotide sequence: TGTGCCAGCAGGCAAGGTTCGGGACAGGGGGACAATCAGCCCCAGCATTTT.